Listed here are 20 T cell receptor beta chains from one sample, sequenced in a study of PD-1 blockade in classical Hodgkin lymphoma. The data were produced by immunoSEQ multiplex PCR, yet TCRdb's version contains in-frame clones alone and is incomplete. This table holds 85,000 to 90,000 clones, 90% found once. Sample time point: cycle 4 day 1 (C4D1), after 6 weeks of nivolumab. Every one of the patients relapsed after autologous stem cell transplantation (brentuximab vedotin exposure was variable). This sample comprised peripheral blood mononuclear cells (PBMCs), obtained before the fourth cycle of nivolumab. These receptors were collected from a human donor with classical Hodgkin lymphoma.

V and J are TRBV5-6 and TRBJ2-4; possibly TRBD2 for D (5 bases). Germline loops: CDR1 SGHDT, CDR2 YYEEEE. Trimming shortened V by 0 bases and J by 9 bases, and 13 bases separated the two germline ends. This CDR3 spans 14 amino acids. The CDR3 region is CASSLERSLGIQYF. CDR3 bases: TGTGCCAGCAGCTTGGAGCGGAGTTTAGGCATTCAGTACTTC.

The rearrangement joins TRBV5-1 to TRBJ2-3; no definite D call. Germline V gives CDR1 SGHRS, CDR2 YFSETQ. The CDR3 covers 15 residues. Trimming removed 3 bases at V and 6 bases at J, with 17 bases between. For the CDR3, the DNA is TGCGCCAGCAGCTCCCCGACAACGCACCCGGATACGCAGTATTTT. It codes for CASSSPTTHPDTQYF.

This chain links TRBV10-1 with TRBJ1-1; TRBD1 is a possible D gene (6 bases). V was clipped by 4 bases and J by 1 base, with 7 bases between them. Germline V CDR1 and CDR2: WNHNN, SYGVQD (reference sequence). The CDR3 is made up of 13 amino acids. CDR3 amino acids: CASSGRGNTEAFF. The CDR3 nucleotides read TGCGCCAGCAGTGGCAGGGGGAACACTGAAGCTTTCTTT.

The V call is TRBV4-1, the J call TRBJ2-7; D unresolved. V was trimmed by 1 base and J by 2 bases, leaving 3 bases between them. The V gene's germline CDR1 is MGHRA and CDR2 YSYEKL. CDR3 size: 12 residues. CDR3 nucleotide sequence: TGCGCCAGCAGCCAAGTCCCCTACGAGCAGTACTTC. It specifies CASSQVPYEQYF.

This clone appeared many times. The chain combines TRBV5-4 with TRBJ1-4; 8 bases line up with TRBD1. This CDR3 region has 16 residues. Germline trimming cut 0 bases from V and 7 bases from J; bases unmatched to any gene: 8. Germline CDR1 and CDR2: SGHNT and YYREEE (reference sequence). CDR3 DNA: TGTGCCAGCAGCTTGGCCCCTGGACAGGGCAGTGAAAAACTGTTTTTT. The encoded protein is CASSLAPGQGSEKLFF.

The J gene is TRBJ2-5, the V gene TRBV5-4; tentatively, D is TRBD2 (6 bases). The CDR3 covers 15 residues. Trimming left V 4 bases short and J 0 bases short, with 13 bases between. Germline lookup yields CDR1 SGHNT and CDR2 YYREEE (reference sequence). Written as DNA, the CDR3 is TGTGCCAGCAGCCGGGGACTTAAGTACCAAGAGACCCAGTACTTC. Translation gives CASSRGLKYQETQYF.

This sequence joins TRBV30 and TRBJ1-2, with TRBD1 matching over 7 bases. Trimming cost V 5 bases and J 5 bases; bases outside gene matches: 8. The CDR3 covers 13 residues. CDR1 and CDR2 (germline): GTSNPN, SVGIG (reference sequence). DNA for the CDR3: TGTGCCTGGTACGACAGGGATCAGTATGGCTACACCTTC. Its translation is CAWYDRDQYGYTF.

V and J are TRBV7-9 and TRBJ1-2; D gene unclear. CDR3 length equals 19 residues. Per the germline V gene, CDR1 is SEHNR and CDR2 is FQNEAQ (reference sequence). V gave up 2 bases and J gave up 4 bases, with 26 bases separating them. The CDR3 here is CASSLIVEPYRKRVYGYTF. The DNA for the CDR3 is TGTGCCAGCAGCTTAATCGTAGAGCCTTATCGGAAGCGTGTCTATGGCTACACCTTC.

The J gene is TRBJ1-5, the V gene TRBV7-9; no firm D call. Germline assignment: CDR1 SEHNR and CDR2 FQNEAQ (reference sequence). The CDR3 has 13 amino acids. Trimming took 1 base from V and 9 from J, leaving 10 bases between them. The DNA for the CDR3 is TGTGCCAGCAGCTTAGGTGGCAGGTTGCCCCAGCATTTT. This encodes CASSLGGRLPQHF.

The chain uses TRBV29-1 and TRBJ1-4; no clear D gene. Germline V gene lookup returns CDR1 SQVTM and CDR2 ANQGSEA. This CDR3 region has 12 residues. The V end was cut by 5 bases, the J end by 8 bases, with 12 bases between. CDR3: CSVRGEGEKLFF. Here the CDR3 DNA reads TGCAGCGTTCGTGGGGAAGGCGAAAAACTGTTTTTT.

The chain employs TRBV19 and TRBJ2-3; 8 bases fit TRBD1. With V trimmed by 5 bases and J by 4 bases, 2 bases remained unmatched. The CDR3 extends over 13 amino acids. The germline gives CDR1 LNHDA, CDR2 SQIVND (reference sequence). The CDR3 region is CASSDRGADTQYF. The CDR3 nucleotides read TGTGCCAGTAGTGACAGGGGAGCAGATACGCAGTATTTT.

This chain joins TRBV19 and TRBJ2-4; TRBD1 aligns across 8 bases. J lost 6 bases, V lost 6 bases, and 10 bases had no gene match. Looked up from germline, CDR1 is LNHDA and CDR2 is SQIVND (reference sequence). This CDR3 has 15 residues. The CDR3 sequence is CASRPTTGVGNIQYF. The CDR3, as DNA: TGTGCCAGTAGACCCACGACAGGGGTCGGAAACATTCAGTACTTC.

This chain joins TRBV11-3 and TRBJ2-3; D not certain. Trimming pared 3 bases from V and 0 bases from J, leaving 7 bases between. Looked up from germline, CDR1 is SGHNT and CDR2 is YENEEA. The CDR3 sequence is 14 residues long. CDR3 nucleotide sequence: TGTGCCAGCAGCTTGGGCCCTAGCACAGATACGCAGTATTTT. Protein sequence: CASSLGPSTDTQYF.

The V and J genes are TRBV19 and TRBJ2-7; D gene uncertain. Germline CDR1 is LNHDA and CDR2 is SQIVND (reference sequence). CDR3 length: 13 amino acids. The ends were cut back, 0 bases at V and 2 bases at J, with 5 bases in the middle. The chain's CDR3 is CASSIDYAYEQYF. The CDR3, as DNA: TGTGCCAGTAGTATAGACTACGCCTACGAGCAGTACTTC.

The CDR3 region has the DNA TGTGCCAGCAGTTTATCGGGAGGACAAGAGACCCAGTACTTC. Protein: CASSLSGGQETQYF. The chain links TRBV27 to TRBJ2-5; D is perhaps TRBD2 (6 bases). CDR3 length: 14 amino acids. Trimming left V 0 bases short and J 2 bases short, with 7 bases between. The germline gives CDR1 MNHEY, CDR2 SMNVEV (reference sequence).

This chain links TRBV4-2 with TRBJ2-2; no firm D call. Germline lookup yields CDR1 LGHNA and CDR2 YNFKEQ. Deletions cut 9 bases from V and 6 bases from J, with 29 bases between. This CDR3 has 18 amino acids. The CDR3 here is CASRSHLMRLSRAGELFF. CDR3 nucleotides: TGTGCCAGTAGATCACATTTAATGAGACTTTCACGGGCCGGGGAGCTGTTTTTT.

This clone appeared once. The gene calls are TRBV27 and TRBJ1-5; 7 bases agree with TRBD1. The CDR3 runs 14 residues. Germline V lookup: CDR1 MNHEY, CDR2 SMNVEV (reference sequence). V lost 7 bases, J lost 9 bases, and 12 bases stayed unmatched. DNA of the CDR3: TGTGCCAGCAAACTAGAGGGGGCGGCTTTGCCCCAGCATTTT. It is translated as CASKLEGAALPQHF.

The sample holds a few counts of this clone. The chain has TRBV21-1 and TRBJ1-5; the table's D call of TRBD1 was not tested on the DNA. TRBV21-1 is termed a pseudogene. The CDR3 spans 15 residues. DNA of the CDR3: TGTGCCAGCAGCAAAGATGGGGGCGCGGGTCAGCCCCAGCATTTT. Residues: CASSKDGGAGQPQHF.

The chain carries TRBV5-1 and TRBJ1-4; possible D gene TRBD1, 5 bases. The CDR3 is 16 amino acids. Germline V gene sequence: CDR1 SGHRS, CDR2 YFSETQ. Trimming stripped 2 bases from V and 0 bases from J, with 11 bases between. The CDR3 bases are TGCGCCAGCAGCTTCCAGGGCGTGTCAACTAATGAAAAACTGTTTTTT. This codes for CASSFQGVSTNEKLFF. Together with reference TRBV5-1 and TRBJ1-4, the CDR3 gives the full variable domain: KAGVTQTPRYLIKTRGQQVTLSCSPISGHRSVSWYQQTPGQGLQFLFEYFSETQRNKGNFPGRFSGRQFSNSRSEMNVSTLELGDSALYLCASSFQGVSTNEKLFFGSGTQLSVL.

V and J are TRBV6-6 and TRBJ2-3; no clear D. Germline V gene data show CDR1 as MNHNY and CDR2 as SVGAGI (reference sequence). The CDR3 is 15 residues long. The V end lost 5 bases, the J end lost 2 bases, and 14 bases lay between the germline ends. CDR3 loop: CASSRSGPPTDTQYF. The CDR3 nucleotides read TGTGCCAGCAGTCGCTCGGGCCCCCCCACAGATACGCAGTATTTT.